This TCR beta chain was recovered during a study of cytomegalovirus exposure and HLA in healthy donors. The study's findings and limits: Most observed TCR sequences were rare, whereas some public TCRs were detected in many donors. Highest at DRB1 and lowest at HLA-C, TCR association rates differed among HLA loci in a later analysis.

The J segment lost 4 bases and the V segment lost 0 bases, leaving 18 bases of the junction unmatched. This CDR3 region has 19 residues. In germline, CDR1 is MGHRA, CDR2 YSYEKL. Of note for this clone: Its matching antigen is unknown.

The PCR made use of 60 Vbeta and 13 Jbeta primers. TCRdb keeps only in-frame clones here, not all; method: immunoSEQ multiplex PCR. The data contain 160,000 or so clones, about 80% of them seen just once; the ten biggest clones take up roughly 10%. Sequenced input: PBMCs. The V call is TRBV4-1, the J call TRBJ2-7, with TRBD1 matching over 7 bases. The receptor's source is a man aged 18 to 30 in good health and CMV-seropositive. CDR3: CASSQEVVYRGRNLYEQYF. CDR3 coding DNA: TGCGCCAGCAGCCAAGAGGTAGTCTACAGGGGCAGGAATCTATACGAGCAGTACTTC.